This T cell receptor (beta chain) was sequenced in a study of glioma-infiltrating T cells. Study conclusions and caveats: Only very few CDR3 sequences appeared in both tissue and blood.

TCR alpha and beta CDR3 regions were amplified from RNA using iRepertoire nested multiplex PCR. Tissue mRNA or PBMC total RNA, roughly 85-450 ng, went into one-step reverse transcription and amplification. MiXCR was run by TCRdb on the multiplex PCR reads, yielding one entry per CDR3 protein. This sample has approximately 120,000 distinct CDR3 sequences, with less than 30% found just once. This clonotype showed up just once. Its specificity is unknown. A junction boundary mismatches the germline segment, possibly from a read error. This CDR3 spans 14 amino acids. Per the germline V gene, CDR1 is SGHAT and CDR2 is FQNNGV.

This clonotype was sampled from a human donor with low-grade glioma or glioblastoma, undergoing nonglioma brain surgery, or in good health (not recorded which). The J gene is TRBJ1-5, the V gene TRBV11-2, with D unclear. Sequenced material: glioma tissue, nonneoplastic brain tissue, or PBMCs (not recorded which). CDR3 protein: CARSLGRNNQPQHF. The CDR3 DNA reads as TGTGCCAGAAGCTTAGGACGTAACAATCAGCCCCAGCATTTT.